Presented here are 10 T cell receptor beta chains from one specimen sequenced in a study of blood T cell repertoires in COVID-19. Profiling relied on immunoSEQ multiplex PCR, and the TCRdb table lists in-frame clones only, not all of them. The sample consists of about 180,000 clones, around 80% of them appearing once. Sequenced material: peripheral blood. The receptors come from a woman aged 80 or over with COVID-19, enrolled during active disease.

This clone occurred a few times. The chain has TRBV19 and TRBJ1-5; 9 bases are a match to TRBD1. Germline V lookup: CDR1 LNHDA, CDR2 SQIVND (reference sequence). V trimming: 4 bases; J trimming: 2 bases; junction bases outside the gene matches: 12. This CDR3 is built from 18 residues. CDR3 sequence (DNA): TGTGCCAGTAGTAGAGGATTATACAGGGGGCGAGGCAATCAGCCCCAGCATTTT. Translation: CASSRGLYRGRGNQPQHF. Using reference TRBV19 and TRBJ1-5 for the parts outside the CDR3, the full variable domain is DGGITQSPKYLFRKEGQNVTLSCEQNLNHDAMYWYRQDPGQGLRLIYYSQIVNDFQKGDIAEGYSVSREKKESFPLTVTSAQKNPTAFYLCASSRGLYRGRGNQPQHFGDGTRLSIL.

V usage is TRBV19 and J usage is TRBJ2-5, with 9 bases lining up with TRBD2. Germline CDR1 LNHDA, CDR2 SQIVND (reference sequence). With 5 bases clipped from V and 3 bases from J, the junction kept 4 bases outside the gene matches. CDR3 length: 14 residues. For the CDR3, the DNA is TGTGCCAGTAGTTTGTTAGCGGGAGAAGAGACCCAGTACTTC. Its translation is CASSLLAGEETQYF.

CDR3 in DNA: TGTGCCAGCAGTTCCTTTTCGACAGGGAAGGGTTCACCCCTCCACTTT. The encoded protein is CASSSFSTGKGSPLHF. This rearrangement joins TRBV27 to TRBJ1-6; TRBD1 aligns across 7 bases. Germline assignment: CDR1 MNHEY and CDR2 SMNVEV (reference sequence). CDR3 length equals 16 residues. The V segment lost 4 bases and the J segment 9 bases; nucleotides outside the gene matches: 12.

V gene TRBV2 combines with J gene TRBJ2-7; possibly TRBD2 for D (5 bases). The germline CDR1 and CDR2 sequences are SNHLY and FYNNEI. Trimming cost V 6 bases and J 5 bases, with 14 bases left between them. The CDR3 runs to 13 residues. The CDR3: CASRRTARDEQYF. Here the CDR3 DNA reads TGTGCCAGCAGGAGGACTGCCCGGGACGAGCAGTACTTC.

The rearrangement joins TRBV10-3 to TRBJ2-2; the match to TRBD2 covers 11 bases. Trimming cost V 6 bases and J 4 bases; bases outside gene matches: 7. Germline CDR1 and CDR2: ENHRY and SYGVKD. This CDR3 is 16 amino acids long. CDR3 amino acids: CAISTSGGRSTGELFF. The CDR3 nucleotides are TGTGCCATCAGCACTAGCGGGGGCCGATCCACCGGGGAGCTGTTTTTT.

The chain combines TRBV10-3 with TRBJ1-1; 9 bases align to TRBD1. Germline V gene lookup returns CDR1 ENHRY and CDR2 SYGVKD. Losses at the gene ends were 6 bases for V and 5 bases for J; bases not matched to a gene: 1. CDR3 length: 12 residues. CDR3 sequence reads: CAIRGQGTEAFF. The DNA of the CDR3 is TGTGCCATCAGGGGACAGGGTACTGAAGCTTTCTTT.

J is TRBJ2-1 and V is TRBV11-2; TRBD2 might be the D (6 bases). CDR1 and CDR2 from the germline V gene are SGHAT and FQNNGV. The V end lost 5 bases, the J end lost 0 bases, and 17 bases lay between the germline ends. This CDR3 region has 17 residues. CDR3 region: CASSAIEAGRSYNEQFF. Written as DNA, the CDR3 is TGTGCCAGCAGCGCTATCGAGGCGGGGCGCTCCTACAATGAGCAGTTCTTC.

V and J are TRBV5-1 and TRBJ2-3, with TRBD2 matching over 13 bases. The V gene's germline CDR1 is SGHRS and CDR2 YFSETQ. CDR3 size: 16 residues. With 4 bases clipped from V and 7 bases from J, the junction kept 9 bases outside the gene matches. The chain's CDR3 is CASSPRTSGSYNTQYF. In DNA form, the CDR3 reads TGCGCCAGCAGCCCCAGGACTAGCGGGAGTTATAATACGCAGTATTTT. The variable domain in full, with the rest retrieved from reference TRBV5-1 and TRBJ2-3, is KAGVTQTPRYLIKTRGQQVTLSCSPISGHRSVSWYQQTPGQGLQFLFEYFSETQRNKGNFPGRFSGRQFSNSRSEMNVSTLELGDSALYLCASSPRTSGSYNTQYFGPGTRLTVL.

The chain links TRBV3-1 (or the pseudogene TRBV3-2) to TRBJ2-5; D not resolved. The CDR3 is 14 residues long. Trimming cost V 1 base and J 2 bases, with 8 bases left between them. The germline V gene encodes CDR1 LGHDT and CDR2 YNNKEL (reference sequence). The CDR3 nucleotides are TGTGCCAGCAGCCAAGGGTCAGAACAAGAGACCCAGTACTTC. Protein product: CASSQGSEQETQYF.

This clone came up a few times. The chain has TRBV10-3 and TRBJ2-7; 9 positions agree with TRBD1. The CDR3 contains 15 residues. CDR1 is ENHRY, CDR2 SYGVKD, per germline. Losses at the gene ends were 4 bases for V and 3 bases for J; bases not matched to a gene: 7. CDR3 DNA: TGTGCCATCAGTGCTCCGGGACAGGGAGGCTACGAGCAGTACTTC. Translation: CAISAPGQGGYEQYF.